A single sample gave rise to the 29 T cell receptor beta chains below, sequenced in a study of blood T cell repertoires in COVID-19. Only in-frame clones appear in the TCRdb table, and some are missing; sequencing was by immunoSEQ multiplex PCR. The repertoire holds 300,000 to 350,000 clones, with around 90% as singletons. Sequenced sample: peripheral blood. These receptors were taken from a woman aged 18 to 35 who had recovered from COVID-19.

Concerning this clone: Distinct nucleotide sequences in the sample also encode this CDR3. The V call is TRBV5-5, the J call TRBJ1-1; a possible D gene is TRBD1 (6 bases). V was cut by 2 bases and J by 1 base, with 6 bases left in between. CDR3 size: 13 residues. From germline, CDR1 is SGHKS and CDR2 YYEKEE (reference sequence). CDR3 sequence (DNA): TGTGCCAGCAGCTTACAGGGGAACACTGAAGCTTTCTTT. Translating gives CASSLQGNTEAFF.

The rearrangement links TRBV5-4 to TRBJ2-1, with D possibly TRBD2 on 6 matching bases. Trimming took off 4 bases at V and 4 bases at J, with 15 bases between the two ends. Germline V gene data show CDR1 as SGHNT and CDR2 as YYREEE (reference sequence). CDR3 length: 15 residues. CDR3 nucleotides: TGTGCCAGCAGCCTCGGGACTGGAGTATACAATGAGCAGTTCTTC. Translation gives CASSLGTGVYNEQFF.

CDR3 protein: CASSFSGDEQYV. The CDR3, as DNA: TGTGCCAGCAGCTTTAGCGGAGACGAGCAGTACGTC. The rearrangement links TRBV6-2 or TRBV6-3 to TRBJ2-7; possibly TRBD2 for D (6 bases). The V end was cut by 6 bases, the J end by 5 bases, with 11 bases between. The CDR3 contains 12 residues. The germline gives CDR1 MNHEY, CDR2 SVGEGT.

This chain links TRBV5-1 with TRBJ2-5; 16 bases fit TRBD2. Germline CDR1 and CDR2: SGHRS and YFSETQ. The CDR3 runs to 15 residues. V lost 3 bases, J lost 5 bases, and 1 base stayed unmatched. CDR3 region: CASSWGLAGGETQYF. The CDR3 bases are TGCGCCAGCAGCTGGGGACTAGCGGGAGGGGAGACCCAGTACTTC.

The chain links TRBV5-6 to TRBJ2-1, with a tentative D call TRBD2 (6 bases). V was pared by 0 bases and J by 4 bases, with 14 bases between. Germline-derived CDR1 and CDR2 are SGHDT and YYEEEE. The CDR3 is made up of 16 amino acids. In DNA form, the CDR3 reads TGTGCCAGCAGCTTGGAGCTGACCGCGGGGTACAATGAGCAGTTCTTC. Protein sequence: CASSLELTAGYNEQFF.

The rearrangement uses TRBV18 and TRBJ1-4; no definite D call. CDR3 length: 15 residues. V was pared by 2 bases and J by 6 bases, with 13 bases between. CDR1 KGHSH and CDR2 LQKENI come from the germline V gene. CDR3 DNA: TGTGCCAGCTCACCAGAGGCTATGGTTGATGAAAAACTGTTTTTT. This codes for CASSPEAMVDEKLFF.

This clone was recorded once. The chain uses TRBV4-1 and TRBJ2-1; a weak D match, TRBD2 (6 bases). CDR3 length equals 14 residues. The germline V and J ends were trimmed by 8 bases and 0 bases, with 11 bases remaining between them. Germline assignment: CDR1 MGHRA and CDR2 YSYEKL. The CDR3 spells CASGGGNSYNEQFF. CDR3 nucleotide sequence: TGCGCCAGCGGCGGAGGGAACTCCTACAATGAGCAGTTCTTC.

This clone was counted once. The chain joins TRBV24-1 to TRBJ2-2; 9 bases line up with TRBD2. The CDR3 has 12 residues. CDR1 is KGHDR and CDR2 is SFDVKD in the germline V gene. Trimming cost V 10 bases and J 7 bases; bases outside gene matches: 3. This CDR3 reads CATSGSGGELFF. The CDR3 DNA follows: TGTGCCACTAGCGGGAGCGGCGGGGAGCTGTTTTTT.

For this clone: The sample carries other DNA sequences with the same CDR3. V usage is TRBV5-4 and J usage is TRBJ2-1; 8 nucleotides match TRBD2. V was pared by 4 bases and J by 3 bases, with 6 bases of the junction left unmatched. The CDR3 consists of 15 residues. Germline values: CDR1 SGHNT, CDR2 YYREEE (reference sequence). The DNA for the CDR3 is TGTGCCAGCAGCCTTGGACTAGCAGACTACAATGAGCAGTTCTTC. This sequence encodes CASSLGLADYNEQFF.

V gene TRBV7-9 combines with J gene TRBJ2-7, with D possibly being TRBD2 (5 bases). The CDR3 covers 12 residues. V was trimmed by 1 base and J by 10 bases, leaving 11 bases between them. Germline-derived CDR1 and CDR2 are SEHNR and FQNEAQ (reference sequence). The CDR3 DNA follows: TGTGCCAGCAGCTTAGATCCGGGGAGACAGTACGTC. Its protein product is CASSLDPGRQYV.

The genes are TRBV5-1 and TRBJ1-6; TRBD1 matches at 10 bases. Germline CDR1 and CDR2: SGHRS and YFSETQ. This CDR3 comprises 15 residues. V trimming: 4 bases; J trimming: 10 bases; junction bases outside the gene matches: 8. CDR3 in DNA: TGCGCCAGCAGCGGGGGACAGGGGTTGAGGTCACCCCTCCACTTT. Translated: CASSGGQGLRSPLHF.

The chain is built from TRBV6-6 and TRBJ2-1; 12 bases agree with TRBD1. The CDR3 is 16 residues long. CDR1 and CDR2 from the germline V gene are MNHNY and SVGAGI (reference sequence). The V segment lost 0 bases and the J segment 10 bases; nucleotides outside the gene matches: 7. CDR3 in DNA: TGTGCCAGCAGTTACTCCCGGGACAGGGGGCCCACCGAGCAGTTCTTC. Its protein product is CASSYSRDRGPTEQFF.

The chain links TRBV19 to TRBJ1-5, with TRBD1 identical over 7 bases. J gave up 5 bases and V 3 bases, and 7 bases lay outside the gene matches. Germline V CDR1 and CDR2: LNHDA, SQIVND (reference sequence). The CDR3 runs 15 residues. The CDR3 DNA reads TGTGCCAGTAGTATGCCGACAGGGAATTATCAGCCCCAGCATTTT. This sequence encodes CASSMPTGNYQPQHF.

The chain uses TRBV10-3 and TRBJ2-3, with TRBD1 matching 8 bases. The CDR3 is 14 amino acids. The V segment lost 8 bases and the J segment 3 bases; nucleotides outside the gene matches: 7. In germline, CDR1 is ENHRY, CDR2 SYGVKD. DNA of the CDR3: TGTGCCATCTGTCGAGACAGGGGAACAGATACGCAGTATTTT. Residues: CAICRDRGTDTQYF.

This clone appeared once. The chain joins TRBV3-1 (or the pseudogene TRBV3-2) to TRBJ2-3; 7 nucleotides line up with TRBD2. The ends lost 4 bases at V and 6 bases at J; junction bases unmatched: 10. The CDR3 runs to 15 residues. Germline CDR1 and CDR2: LGHDT and YNNKEL (reference sequence). CDR3 nucleotide sequence: TGTGCCAGCAGCCGAATGGCTAGCGGTGCGGATACGCAGTATTTT. Amino acid sequence: CASSRMASGADTQYF.

This chain links TRBV11-2 with TRBJ2-7; 9 bases align to TRBD2. This CDR3 has 14 amino acids. The junction had 11 bases not matched to a gene; V was cut back by 2 bases and J by 12 bases. CDR1 is SGHAT, CDR2 FQNNGV, per germline. CDR3 DNA sequence: TGTGCCAGCAGCTTAAGGGCGGGAGGGCCTCAGGCGTACGTC. This codes for CASSLRAGGPQAYV.

The rearrangement uses TRBV11-2 and TRBJ1-1, with 7 bases lining up with TRBD1. CDR1 is SGHAT, CDR2 FQNNGV, per germline. CDR3 length equals 15 residues. V lost 5 bases to trimming and J lost 0 bases; unmatched junction nucleotides: 6. The CDR3 protein is CASSHGTAMNTEAFF. CDR3 nucleotides: TGTGCCAGCAGCCACGGGACAGCGATGAACACTGAAGCTTTCTTT.

The chain has TRBV28 and TRBJ2-1; TRBD2 aligns across 7 bases. V was pared by 3 bases and J by 0 bases, with 2 bases of the junction left unmatched. Germline CDR1 reads MDHEN; CDR2 reads SYDVKM. The CDR3 has 15 amino acids. CDR3 in amino acids: CASSFWTSSYNEQFF. For the CDR3, the DNA is TGTGCCAGCAGTTTTTGGACTAGCTCCTACAATGAGCAGTTCTTC.

V usage is TRBV5-1 and J usage is TRBJ1-1; D unclear. This CDR3 is 15 amino acids long. V was clipped by 4 bases and J by 0 bases, with 13 bases between them. Germline V lookup: CDR1 SGHRS, CDR2 YFSETQ. The CDR3, as DNA: TGCGCCAGCAGCCAGGAGGTCGGGATGAACACTGAAGCTTTCTTT. This translates into CASSQEVGMNTEAFF.

The gene calls are TRBV7-6 and TRBJ2-3; TRBD2 might be the D (6 bases). This CDR3 region has 18 residues. CDR1 and CDR2 from the germline V gene are SGHVS and FNYEAQ. With 2 bases removed from V and 1 base from J, the gap between germline ends came to 19 bases. Here the CDR3 DNA reads TGTGCCAGCAGCTTATACTTAAATAGCGGTACAGGCACAGATACGCAGTATTTT. Translation: CASSLYLNSGTGTDTQYF. Full variable domain (missing parts from reference TRBV7-6 and TRBJ2-3): GAGVSQSPRYKVTKRGQDVALRCDPISGHVSLYWYRQALGQGPEFLTYFNYEAQQDKSGLPNDRFSAERPEGSISTLTIQRTEQRDSAMYRCASSLYLNSGTGTDTQYFGPGTRLTVL.

The chain has TRBV7-2 and TRBJ1-2; TRBD1 matches 9 bases. Trimming removed 1 base from V and 2 bases from J; junction bases left unmatched: 2. Germline-derived CDR1 and CDR2 are SGHTA and FQGNSA. The CDR3 has 15 amino acids. CDR3 nucleotide sequence: TGTGCCAGCAGCTTAGTCGGGACAGGGAACTATGGCTACACCTTC. This gives the protein CASSLVGTGNYGYTF.

The J gene is TRBJ1-3, the V gene TRBV7-9; D is unclear. Deletions cut 5 bases from V and 0 bases from J, with 8 bases between. Per the germline V gene, CDR1 is SEHNR and CDR2 is FQNEAQ (reference sequence). The CDR3 runs 14 residues. CDR3 region: CASSATSSGNTIYF. The CDR3, as DNA: TGTGCCAGCAGCGCCACAAGCTCTGGAAACACCATATATTTT.

The chain carries TRBV11-3 and TRBJ2-5, with D possibly matching TRBD2 (6 bases). The CDR3 has 14 amino acids. V was pared by 1 base and J by 4 bases, with 10 bases between. CDR1 SGHNT and CDR2 YENEEA come from the germline V gene. In nucleotides, the CDR3 is TGTGCCAGCAGCTTAGCCGGGAGAGTAGAGACCCAGTACTTC. It yields the protein CASSLAGRVETQYF.

This clone is termed medium-sized (0.01 to 0.1%). In the same sample, other DNA sequences code for this CDR3. The chain has TRBV19 and TRBJ2-7, with D possibly TRBD2 on 6 matching bases. The CDR3 spans 13 residues. V shed 1 base and J shed 7 bases, with 11 bases lying between them. CDR1 is LNHDA, CDR2 SQIVND, per germline (reference sequence). This CDR3 reads CASSIGPAGEQYV. The CDR3 coding sequence is TGTGCCAGTAGTATAGGGCCTGCGGGGGAGCAGTACGTC.

This rearrangement joins TRBV6-2 or TRBV6-3 to TRBJ1-1, with D possibly being TRBD1 (6 bases). CDR1 is MNHEY, CDR2 SVGEGT, per germline. V lost 5 bases and J 4 bases, leaving 17 bases between the germline ends. The CDR3 runs 15 residues. CDR3 DNA: TGTGCCAGCAGTCGAACCTTTCTAGGGGGCACTGAAGCTTTCTTT. Its protein is CASSRTFLGGTEAFF.

The chain employs TRBV5-1 and TRBJ1-1; no firm D call. The CDR3 totals 14 residues. The germline V and J ends were trimmed by 2 bases and 3 bases, with 11 bases remaining between them. CDR1 is SGHRS and CDR2 is YFSETQ in the germline V gene. CDR3 nucleotides: TGCGCCAGCAGCTTTTTGGATCGGGACACTGAAGCTTTCTTT. Its translation: CASSFLDRDTEAFF. The variable domain in full, completed from reference TRBV5-1 and TRBJ1-1, reads KAGVTQTPRYLIKTRGQQVTLSCSPISGHRSVSWYQQTPGQGLQFLFEYFSETQRNKGNFPGRFSGRQFSNSRSEMNVSTLELGDSALYLCASSFLDRDTEAFFGQGTRLTVV.

This sequence joins TRBV4-3 and TRBJ2-1, with TRBD1 matching over 7 bases. The ends lost 1 base at V and 4 bases at J; junction bases unmatched: 4. Germline CDR1 is LGHNA and CDR2 is YSLEER. The CDR3 length is 15 residues. Written as DNA, the CDR3 is TGCGCCAGCAGCCAAGCCGGGACAGTATACAATGAGCAGTTCTTC. It yields the protein CASSQAGTVYNEQFF.

The rearrangement links TRBV9 to TRBJ1-5, with unresolved D. The length of the CDR3 is 15 residues. V dropped 4 bases and J dropped 6 bases, with 17 bases sitting between them. Germline V lookup: CDR1 SGDLS, CDR2 YYNGEE. CDR3 amino acids: CASSNFDLLGQPQHF. The CDR3 DNA sequence: TGTGCCAGCAGCAACTTCGACTTGCTAGGTCAGCCCCAGCATTTT.

This rearrangement joins TRBV5-6 to TRBJ2-7; 8 nucleotides align to TRBD2. The CDR3 consists of 14 residues. Unmatched junction bases numbered 8, after V lost 4 bases and J lost 5 bases. Germline loops: CDR1 SGHDT, CDR2 YYEEEE. CDR3 in amino acids: CASSRAGEFDEQYV. The DNA of the CDR3 is TGTGCCAGCAGCCGAGCGGGAGAATTCGACGAGCAGTACGTC.